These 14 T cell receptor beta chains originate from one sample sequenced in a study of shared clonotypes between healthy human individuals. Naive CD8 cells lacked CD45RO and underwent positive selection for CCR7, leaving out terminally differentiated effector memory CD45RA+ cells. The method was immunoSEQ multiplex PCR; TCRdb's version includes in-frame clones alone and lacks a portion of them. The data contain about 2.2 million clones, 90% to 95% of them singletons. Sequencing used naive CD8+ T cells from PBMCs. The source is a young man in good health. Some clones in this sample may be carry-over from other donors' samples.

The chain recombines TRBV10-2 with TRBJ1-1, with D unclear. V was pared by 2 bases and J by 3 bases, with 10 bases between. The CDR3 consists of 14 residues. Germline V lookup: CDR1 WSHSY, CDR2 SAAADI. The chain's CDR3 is CASSELLGDTEAFF. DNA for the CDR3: TGCGCCAGCAGTGAGCTTCTGGGCGACACTGAAGCTTTCTTT.

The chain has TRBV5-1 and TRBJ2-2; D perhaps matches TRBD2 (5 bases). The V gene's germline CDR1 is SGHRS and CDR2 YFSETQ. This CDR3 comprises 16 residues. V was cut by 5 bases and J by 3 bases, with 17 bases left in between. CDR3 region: CASRLTGVGDTGELFF. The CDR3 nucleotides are TGCGCCAGCAGGTTAACCGGGGTCGGCGACACCGGGGAGCTGTTTTTT.

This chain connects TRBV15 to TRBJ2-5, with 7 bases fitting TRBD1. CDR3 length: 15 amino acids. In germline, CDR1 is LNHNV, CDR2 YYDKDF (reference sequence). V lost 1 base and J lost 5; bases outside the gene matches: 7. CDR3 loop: CATSRGRQGGETQYF. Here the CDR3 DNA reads TGTGCCACCAGCAGAGGGAGACAGGGTGGGGAGACCCAGTACTTC.

CDR3 amino acids: CASSESSRDEAFF. In nucleotides, the CDR3 is TGTGCCAGCAGTGAAAGCAGTAGGGATGAAGCTTTCTTT. V usage is TRBV6-1 and J usage is TRBJ1-1; D uncertain. The CDR3 spans 13 residues. Per the germline V gene, CDR1 is MNHNS and CDR2 is SASEGT. The V and J ends lost 2 bases and 7 bases respectively, with 11 bases between them.

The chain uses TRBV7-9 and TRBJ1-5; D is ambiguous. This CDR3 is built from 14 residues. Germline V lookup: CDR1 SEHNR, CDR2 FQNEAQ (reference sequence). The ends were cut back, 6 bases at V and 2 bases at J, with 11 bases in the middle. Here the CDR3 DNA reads TGTGCCAGCAGGGCCCCGGGCCGCAATCAGCCCCAGCATTTT. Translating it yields CASRAPGRNQPQHF.

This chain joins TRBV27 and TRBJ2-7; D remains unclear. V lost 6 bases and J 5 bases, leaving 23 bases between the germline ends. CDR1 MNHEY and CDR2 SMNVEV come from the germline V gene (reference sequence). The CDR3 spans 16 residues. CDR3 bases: TGTGCCAGCAGCCCCTCCGGGCGGTCCTGGTTCCACGAGCAGTACTTC. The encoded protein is CASSPSGRSWFHEQYF.

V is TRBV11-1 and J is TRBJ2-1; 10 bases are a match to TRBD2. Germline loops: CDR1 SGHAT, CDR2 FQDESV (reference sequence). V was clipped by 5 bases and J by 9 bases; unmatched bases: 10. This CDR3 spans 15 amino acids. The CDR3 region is CASSPKREGQVEQFF. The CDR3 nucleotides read TGTGCCAGCAGCCCAAAGCGGGAGGGCCAGGTTGAGCAGTTCTTC.

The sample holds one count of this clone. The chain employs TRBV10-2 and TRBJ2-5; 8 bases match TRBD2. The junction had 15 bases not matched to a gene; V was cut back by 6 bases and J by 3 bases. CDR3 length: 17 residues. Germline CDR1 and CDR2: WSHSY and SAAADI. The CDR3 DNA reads TGCGCCAGCAGCGTACCGCCCAGCGGGAGCGCGAAAGAGACCCAGTACTTC. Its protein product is CASSVPPSGSAKETQYF.

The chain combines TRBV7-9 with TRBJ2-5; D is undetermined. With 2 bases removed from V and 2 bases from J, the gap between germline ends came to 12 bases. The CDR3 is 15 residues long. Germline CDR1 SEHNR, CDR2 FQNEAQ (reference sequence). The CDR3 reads CASSLPGRTQETQYF. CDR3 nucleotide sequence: TGTGCCAGCAGCTTACCCGGACGGACGCAAGAGACCCAGTACTTC. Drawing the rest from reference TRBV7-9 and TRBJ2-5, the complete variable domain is DTGVSQNPRHKITKRGQNVTFRCDPISEHNRLYWYRQTLGQGPEFLTYFQNEAQLEKSRLLSDRFSAERPKGSFSTLEIQRTEQGDSAMYLCASSLPGRTQETQYFGPGTRLLVL.

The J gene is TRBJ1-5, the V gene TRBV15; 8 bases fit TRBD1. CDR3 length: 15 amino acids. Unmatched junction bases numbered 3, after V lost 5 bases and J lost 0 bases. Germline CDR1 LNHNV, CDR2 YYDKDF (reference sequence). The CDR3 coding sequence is TGTGCCACCAGCGGGACAGGTGATAGCAATCAGCCCCAGCATTTT. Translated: CATSGTGDSNQPQHF.

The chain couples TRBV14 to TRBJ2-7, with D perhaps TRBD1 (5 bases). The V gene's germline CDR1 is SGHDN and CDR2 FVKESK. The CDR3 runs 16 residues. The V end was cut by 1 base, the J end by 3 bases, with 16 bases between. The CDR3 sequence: CASSQGVRKGFYEQYF. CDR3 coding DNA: TGTGCCAGCAGCCAAGGGGTCCGGAAGGGGTTCTACGAGCAGTACTTC.

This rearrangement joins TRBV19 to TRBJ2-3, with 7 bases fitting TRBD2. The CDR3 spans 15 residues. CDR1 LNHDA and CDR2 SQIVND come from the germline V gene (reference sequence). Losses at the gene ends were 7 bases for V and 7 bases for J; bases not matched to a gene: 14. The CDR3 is CASIRRPGDYHTQYF. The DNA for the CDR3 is TGTGCCAGTATCCGACGCCCCGGGGACTACCATACGCAGTATTTT.

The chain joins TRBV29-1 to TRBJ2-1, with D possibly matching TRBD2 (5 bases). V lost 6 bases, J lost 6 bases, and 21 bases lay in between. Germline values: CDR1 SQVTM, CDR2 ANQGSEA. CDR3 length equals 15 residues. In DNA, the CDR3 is TGCAGCGTGAGCATACTAGTTTTATTAAGCAATGAGCAGTTCTTC. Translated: CSVSILVLLSNEQFF.

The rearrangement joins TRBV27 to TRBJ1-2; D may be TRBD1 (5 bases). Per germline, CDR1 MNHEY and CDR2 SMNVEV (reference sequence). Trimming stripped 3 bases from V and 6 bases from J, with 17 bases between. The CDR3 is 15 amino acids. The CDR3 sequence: CASSLEGTGAHGYTF. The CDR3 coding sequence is TGTGCCAGCAGTTTGGAGGGGACGGGAGCCCATGGCTACACCTTC.